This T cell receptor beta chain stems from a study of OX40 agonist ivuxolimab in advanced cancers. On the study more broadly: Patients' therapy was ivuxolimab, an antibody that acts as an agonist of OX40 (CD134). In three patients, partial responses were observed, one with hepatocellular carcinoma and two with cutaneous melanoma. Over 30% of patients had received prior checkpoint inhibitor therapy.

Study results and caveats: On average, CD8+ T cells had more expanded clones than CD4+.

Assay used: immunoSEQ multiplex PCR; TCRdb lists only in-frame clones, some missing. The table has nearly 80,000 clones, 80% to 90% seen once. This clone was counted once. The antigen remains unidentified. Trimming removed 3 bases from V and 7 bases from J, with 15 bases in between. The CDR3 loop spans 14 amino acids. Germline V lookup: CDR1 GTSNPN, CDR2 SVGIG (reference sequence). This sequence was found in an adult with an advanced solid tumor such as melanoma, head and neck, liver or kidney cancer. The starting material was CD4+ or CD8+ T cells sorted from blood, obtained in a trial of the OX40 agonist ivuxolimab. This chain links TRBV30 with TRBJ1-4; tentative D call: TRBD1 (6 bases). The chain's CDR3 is CAWSLDRRGEKLFF. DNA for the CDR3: TGTGCCTGGAGCCTGGACAGACGGGGTGAAAAACTGTTTTTT.